Listed below are T cell receptor beta chains from one sample, sequenced in a study of T-cell reconstitution after alpha-beta-depleted transplantation in children. TCRdb re-analysed the PCR reads in MiXCR, keeping a single row per CDR3 protein. The sample has a few hundred thousand distinct CDR3 sequences; 10% to 15% are singletons. Source: PBMCs, taken from the stem cell graft. The source of these receptors is a human donor who donated a stem cell graft to a child with Fanconi anemia. The CDR3 runs from the conserved cysteine through the conserved F or W. The D gene is left open where the match is weak. The size of a clone is reported for some rows only, either as once, few or many, or as a class for expanded clones.

d_gene	v_gene	abundance	j_gene	CDR3aa	CDR3nt
-	TRBV3-1	-	TRBJ1-4	CASKMGLGEKLFF	TGTGCCAGCAAGATGGGACTTGGGGAAAAACTGTTTTTT
TRBD1	TRBV6-1	-	TRBJ1-1	CASSFDRAYFEAFF	TGTGCCAGCAGCTTCGACAGGGCCTACTTTGAAGCTTTCTTT
TRBD1	TRBV7-2	-	TRBJ1-1	CASSRDRDYTEAFF	TGTGCCAGCAGCAGAGACAGGGACTACACTGAAGCTTTCTTT
TRBD1	TRBV7-8	few	TRBJ1-4	CASSPHPRDSYHNEKLFF	TGTGCCAGCAGCCCTCACCCCCGGGACAGTTATCATAATGAAAAACTGTTTTTT
TRBD1	TRBV20-1	-	TRBJ2-3	CSVQGGVTDTQYF	TGCAGTGTACAGGGGGGAGTAACAGATACGCAGTATTTT
TRBD2	TRBV6-6	few	TRBJ2-1	CASRGGLAGHNEQFF	TGTGCCAGCAGGGGGGGACTAGCGGGGCACAATGAGCAGTTCTTC
TRBD1	TRBV5-1	few	TRBJ2-7	CASSPQGQGTVEQYF	TGCGCCAGCAGTCCTCAGGGACAGGGGACGGTCGAGCAGTACTTC
TRBD1	TRBV10-3	-	TRBJ2-1	CAIRRTGDFYNEQFF	TGTGCCATCAGAAGGACAGGAGACTTCTACAATGAGCAGTTCTTC
-	TRBV19	many	TRBJ1-2	CASSIQGDYGYTF	TGTGCCAGTAGTATACAGGGCGACTATGGCTACACCTTC
-	TRBV5-1	-	TRBJ2-2	CASSFQARNTGELFF	TGCGCCAGCAGCTTTCAGGCCCGGAACACCGGGGAGCTGTTTTTT
TRBD2	TRBV7-6	few	TRBJ2-1	CASSLARGVSSYNEQFF	TGTGCCAGCAGCTTAGCGCGGGGGGTGAGCTCCTACAATGAGCAGTTCTTC
-	TRBV7-2	-	TRBJ2-2	CASSLAGTRNTGELFF	TGTGCCAGCAGCTTAGCCGGGACACGGAACACCGGGGAGCTGTTTTTT
-	TRBV2	-	TRBJ1-5	CASSDGVNSNQPQHF	TGTGCCAGCAGTGATGGGGTTAATAGCAATCAGCCCCAGCATTTT
TRBD1	TRBV7-2	few	TRBJ2-7	CASSFPGQGGYEQYF	TGTGCCAGCAGCTTTCCGGGACAGGGGGGCTACGAGCAGTACTTC
TRBD1	TRBV4-2	few	TRBJ2-2	CASSQGAGGRTGELFF	TGTGCCAGCAGCCAAGGGGCAGGGGGAAGAACCGGGGAGCTGTTTTTT
-	TRBV11-2	-	TRBJ2-1	CASSSSQDGYNEQFF	TGTGCCAGCAGCTCCTCTCAGGACGGGTACAATGAGCAGTTCTTC
-	TRBV5-1	-	TRBJ1-4	CASSPESGYHEKLFF	TGCGCCAGCAGCCCTGAGTCAGGGTATCATGAAAAACTGTTTTTT
-	TRBV20-1	-	TRBJ1-3	CSARLFGVAGNTIYF	TGCAGTGCTAGGTTATTCGGGGTAGCGGGAAACACCATATATTTT
-	TRBV20-1	-	TRBJ2-7	CSASAPLTSYEQYF	TGCAGTGCTAGTGCCCCCTTGACTAGCTACGAGCAGTACTTC
-	TRBV30	many	TRBJ2-7	CAWSLDSYEQYF	TGTGCCTGGAGTCTAGACAGCTACGAGCAGTACTTC
TRBD2	TRBV7-2	-	TRBJ2-3	CASSPSGGGTDTQYF	TGTGCCAGCAGCCCGAGCGGGGGGGGCACAGATACGCAGTATTTT
TRBD1	TRBV12-3/TRBV12-4	-	TRBJ1-1	CASSFSRDSTEAFF	TGTGCCAGCAGTTTTAGTCGGGACAGCACTGAAGCTTTCTTT
-	TRBV20-1	few	TRBJ2-5	CSARDQAGQETQYF	TGCAGTGCTAGAGATCAGGCCGGCCAAGAGACCCAGTACTTC
-	TRBV4-3	-	TRBJ1-2	CASSTSGLTSGYTF	TGCGCCAGCAGCACTTCGGGACTCACCAGCGGCTACACCTTC
-	TRBV4-1	many	TRBJ1-3	CASSQDPGISNTIYF	TGCGCCAGCAGCCAAGATCCAGGGATAAGCAACACCATATATTTT
-	TRBV28	many	TRBJ2-1	CASTLAGREQFF	TGTGCCAGCACCCTCGCCGGGCGTGAGCAGTTCTTC
TRBD1	TRBV29-1	many	TRBJ2-2	CSVGGTGGTGELFF	TGCAGCGTTGGGGGAACAGGGGGTACCGGGGAGCTGTTTTTT
TRBD2	TRBV7-3	few	TRBJ2-1	CASSLAGGGSSYNEQFF	TGTGCCAGCAGCTTAGCGGGGGGGGGAAGCTCCTACAATGAGCAGTTCTTC
TRBD2	TRBV6-1	-	TRBJ2-3	CASTEAGGQVDTQYF	TGTGCCAGCACCGAAGCGGGGGGCCAGGTAGATACGCAGTATTTT
-	TRBV19	-	TRBJ2-1	CASSTTGTHEQFF	TGTGCCAGTAGTACTACAGGGACCCATGAGCAGTTCTTC
-	TRBV20-1	few	TRBJ1-5	CSAPGGSNQPQHF	TGCAGTGCTCCCGGGGGGAGCAATCAGCCCCAGCATTTT
-	TRBV3-1	-	TRBJ1-1	CASSQGNPGEAFF	TGTGCCAGCAGCCAAGGAAATCCAGGAGAAGCTTTCTTT
-	TRBV3-1	-	TRBJ1-3	CASSLWGKDTIYF	TGTGCCAGCAGCCTATGGGGGAAGGACACCATATATTTT
TRBD1	TRBV5-1	-	TRBJ1-1	CASSPGRGDRVTEAFF	TGCGCCAGCAGCCCGGGTAGGGGCGACAGGGTCACTGAAGCTTTCTTT
-	TRBV3-1	many	TRBJ2-7	CASSFEGSYEQYF	TGTGCCAGCAGCTTTGAGGGCTCCTACGAGCAGTACTTC
-	TRBV10-3	many	TRBJ2-3	CAIKPQGHTDTQYF	TGTGCCATCAAGCCGCAGGGGCACACAGATACGCAGTATTTT
-	TRBV4-3	few	TRBJ1-2	CASSQTIGWRNGYTF	TGCGCCAGCAGCCAAACCATCGGGTGGCGGAATGGCTACACCTTC
TRBD2	TRBV7-2	many	TRBJ2-3	CASSFLAGGLSDF	TGTGCCAGCAGCTTCCTAGCGGGGGGACTTTCGGATTTT
-	TRBV11-2	-	TRBJ2-3	CASSPGHTDTQYF	TGTGCCAGCAGCCCCGGTCACACAGATACGCAGTATTTT
-	TRBV7-9	few	TRBJ2-3	CASSLSSIGTDTQYF	TGTGCCAGCAGCTTATCTTCCATAGGCACAGATACGCAGTATTTT
TRBD1	TRBV20-1	-	TRBJ2-1	CSAADRLYNEQFF	TGCAGTGCGGCGGACAGGCTATACAATGAGCAGTTCTTC